This is a list of T cell receptor beta chains from one sample in a study of blood T cell repertoires in COVID-19. Repertoires were generated with immunoSEQ multiplex PCR, while TCRdb's copy carries only in-frame clones and drops some. The profile shows over 60,000 clones, around 91% of them singletons. Sequencing used peripheral blood. The receptors stem from a man in his fifties with acute or convalescent COVID-19. Each CDR3 is given with its conserved first and last residue. The D gene is left open where the match is weak. Only part of the rows carry a size: once, few, many, or a class if the clone is expanded.

d_gene: .; abundance: .; v_gene: TRBV5-4; j_gene: TRBJ2-7; CDR3aa: CASSLDSYSSYEQYF; CDR3nt: TGTGCCAGCAGCTTAGACAGTTACAGCTCCTACGAGCAGTACTTC
d_gene: TRBD2; abundance: .; v_gene: TRBV5-1; j_gene: TRBJ2-7; CDR3aa: CASSLGTSGRRLGSYEQYF; CDR3nt: TGCGCCAGCAGCTTGGGGACTAGCGGGAGGAGGCTGGGATCCTACGAGCAGTACTTC
d_gene: .; abundance: .; v_gene: TRBV9; j_gene: TRBJ2-2; CDR3aa: CASSELTGTGELFF; CDR3nt: TGTGCCAGCAGCGAATTGACGGGTACCGGGGAGCTGTTTTTT
d_gene: TRBD1; abundance: .; v_gene: TRBV6-2/TRBV6-3; j_gene: TRBJ1-2; CDR3aa: CASSWTGNYGYTF; CDR3nt: TGTGCCAGCAGTTGGACAGGGAACTATGGCTACACCTTC
d_gene: TRBD1; abundance: .; v_gene: TRBV6-6; j_gene: TRBJ1-2; CDR3aa: CASTGQGRNYGYTF; CDR3nt: TGTGCCAGCACCGGACAGGGCCGTAACTATGGCTACACCTTC
d_gene: TRBD1; abundance: .; v_gene: TRBV9; j_gene: TRBJ1-6; CDR3aa: CASSVEGTGLSPLHF; CDR3nt: TGTGCCAGCAGCGTAGAAGGGACAGGGCTTTCACCCCTCCACTTT
d_gene: .; abundance: once; v_gene: TRBV6-5; j_gene: TRBJ2-1; CDR3aa: CASSRPSQDYNEQFF; CDR3nt: TGTGCCAGCAGTCGTCCCTCACAAGACTACAATGAGCAGTTCTTC
d_gene: .; abundance: .; v_gene: TRBV7-9; j_gene: TRBJ2-1; CDR3aa: CASSSNPNREWWNEQFF; CDR3nt: TGTGCCAGCAGCTCCAACCCAAACAGGGAATGGTGGAATGAGCAGTTCTTC
d_gene: .; abundance: .; v_gene: TRBV12-5; j_gene: TRBJ2-1; CDR3aa: CASGLGSLGSYNEQFF; CDR3nt: TGTGCTAGTGGTTTGGGGTCACTAGGGTCCTACAATGAGCAGTTCTTC
d_gene: TRBD2; abundance: .; v_gene: TRBV10-3; j_gene: TRBJ2-2; CDR3aa: CAISELAGEGELFF; CDR3nt: TGTGCCATCAGTGAGCTAGCGGGAGAAGGGGAGCTGTTTTTT
d_gene: .; abundance: .; v_gene: TRBV4-2; j_gene: TRBJ2-2; CDR3aa: CASKLEGVTGELFF; CDR3nt: TGTGCCAGCAAATTGGAGGGCGTCACCGGGGAGCTGTTTTTT
d_gene: .; abundance: .; v_gene: TRBV11-2; j_gene: TRBJ1-1; CDR3aa: CASSLGGGRPRGTEAFF; CDR3nt: TGTGCCAGCAGCTTAGGAGGCGGGAGGCCCCGAGGAACTGAAGCTTTCTTT
d_gene: .; abundance: once; v_gene: TRBV6-2/TRBV6-3; j_gene: TRBJ2-7; CDR3aa: CASSYSYLSNFEREQYF; CDR3nt: TGTGCCAGCAGTTACTCGTACTTGTCCAATTTCGAACGGGAGCAGTACTTC
d_gene: .; abundance: .; v_gene: TRBV9; j_gene: TRBJ1-6; CDR3aa: CASSVDPLNSPLHF; CDR3nt: TGTGCCAGCAGCGTAGATCCCCTTAATTCACCCCTCCACTTT
d_gene: TRBD2; abundance: .; v_gene: TRBV6-6; j_gene: TRBJ2-7; CDR3aa: CASSYSRTSGSYEQYF; CDR3nt: TGTGCCAGCAGTTACTCGCGGACTAGCGGCTCCTACGAGCAGTACTTC
d_gene: TRBD2; abundance: .; v_gene: TRBV7-2; j_gene: TRBJ2-7; CDR3aa: CASSPIAGGSYEQYF; CDR3nt: TGTGCCAGCAGCCCAATAGCGGGAGGATCCTACGAGCAGTACTTC
d_gene: TRBD1; abundance: .; v_gene: TRBV29-1; j_gene: TRBJ2-1; CDR3aa: CSAPGQGINEQFF; CDR3nt: TGCAGCGCCCCGGGACAGGGGATCAATGAGCAGTTCTTC
d_gene: .; abundance: .; v_gene: TRBV6-6; j_gene: TRBJ2-2; CDR3aa: CASSPSGMGGLFF; CDR3nt: TGTGCCAGCAGTCCGAGCGGAATGGGAGGGCTGTTTTTT
d_gene: .; abundance: .; v_gene: TRBV12-5; j_gene: TRBJ2-1; CDR3aa: CASGLVLPSSYNEQFF; CDR3nt: TGTGCTAGTGGTTTGGTACTCCCGAGCTCCTACAATGAGCAGTTCTTC
d_gene: TRBD1; abundance: .; v_gene: TRBV6-5; j_gene: TRBJ2-3; CDR3aa: CALGKTGWSADTQYF; CDR3nt: TGTGCCTTGGGAAAGACAGGGTGGTCCGCAGATACGCAGTATTTT
d_gene: .; abundance: .; v_gene: TRBV21-1; j_gene: TRBJ2-7; CDR3aa: CASSKKATSGSMGYEQYF; CDR3nt: TGTGCCAGCAGCAAAAAGGCTACTAGCGGGAGTATGGGTTACGAGCAGTACTTC
d_gene: TRBD1; abundance: .; v_gene: TRBV27; j_gene: TRBJ1-6; CDR3aa: CASSLSTGIGDSPLHF; CDR3nt: TGTGCCAGCAGTTTATCGACAGGGATCGGCGATTCACCCCTCCACTTT
d_gene: .; abundance: once; v_gene: TRBV5-1; j_gene: TRBJ2-3; CDR3aa: CASSSGRAQDTQYF; CDR3nt: TGCGCCAGCAGCTCGGGCAGGGCCCAAGATACGCAGTATTTT
d_gene: TRBD2; abundance: .; v_gene: TRBV11-2; j_gene: TRBJ2-1; CDR3aa: CASSLAGTSGSDEQFF; CDR3nt: TGTGCCAGCAGCTTAGCTGGGACTAGCGGGAGTGATGAGCAGTTCTTC
d_gene: .; abundance: .; v_gene: TRBV6-5; j_gene: TRBJ1-4; CDR3aa: CASRHPGAGEKLFF; CDR3nt: TGTGCCAGCAGGCACCCGGGAGCGGGCGAAAAACTGTTTTTT
d_gene: TRBD1; abundance: few; v_gene: TRBV29-1; j_gene: TRBJ1-2; CDR3aa: CSVPGQGEGGYTF; CDR3nt: TGCAGCGTTCCGGGACAGGGCGAGGGTGGCTACACCTTC
d_gene: .; abundance: .; v_gene: TRBV30; j_gene: TRBJ1-3; CDR3aa: CAWSVGGAGGNTIYF; CDR3nt: TGTGCCTGGAGTGTAGGCGGAGCGGGTGGAAACACCATATATTTT
d_gene: TRBD1; abundance: once; v_gene: TRBV27; j_gene: TRBJ1-2; CDR3aa: CASSSRQGRGGYTF; CDR3nt: TGTGCCAGCAGTTCTCGACAGGGGCGAGGTGGCTACACCTTC
d_gene: .; abundance: .; v_gene: TRBV18; j_gene: TRBJ1-5; CDR3aa: CASSHDGLSNQPQHF; CDR3nt: TGTGCCAGCTCACACGACGGACTTAGCAATCAGCCCCAGCATTTT
d_gene: TRBD1; abundance: .; v_gene: TRBV24-1; j_gene: TRBJ2-1; CDR3aa: CATSGDRGSDEQFF; CDR3nt: TGTGCCACCAGTGGGGACAGGGGAAGCGATGAGCAGTTCTTC
d_gene: .; abundance: .; v_gene: TRBV6-5; j_gene: TRBJ2-7; CDR3aa: CATSPGETYEQYF; CDR3nt: TGTGCCACCTCTCCCGGGGAGACCTACGAGCAGTACTTC
d_gene: TRBD1; abundance: .; v_gene: TRBV6-5; j_gene: TRBJ1-1; CDR3aa: CASSLGTGMNTEAFF; CDR3nt: TGTGCCAGCAGTTTAGGGACAGGGATGAACACTGAAGCTTTCTTT
d_gene: TRBD2; abundance: once; v_gene: TRBV19; j_gene: TRBJ2-7; CDR3aa: CASSMELAGVGEQYF; CDR3nt: TGTGCCAGTAGTATGGAACTAGCGGGAGTGGGGGAGCAGTACTTC
d_gene: .; abundance: .; v_gene: TRBV30; j_gene: TRBJ2-7; CDR3aa: CAWAALGEQYF; CDR3nt: TGTGCCTGGGCGGCGCTCGGTGAGCAGTACTTC
d_gene: TRBD1; abundance: .; v_gene: TRBV6-5; j_gene: TRBJ1-4; CDR3aa: CASSPTGINEKLFF; CDR3nt: TGTGCCAGCAGCCCGACAGGGATAAATGAAAAACTGTTTTTT
d_gene: TRBD1; abundance: .; v_gene: TRBV4-1; j_gene: TRBJ1-1; CDR3aa: CASSPSDRDTEAFF; CDR3nt: TGCGCCAGCAGCCCCTCCGACAGGGACACTGAAGCTTTCTTT
d_gene: .; abundance: .; v_gene: TRBV18; j_gene: TRBJ1-2; CDR3aa: CASSPGDSFLGYTF; CDR3nt: TGTGCCAGCTCACCGGGCGACAGTTTTCTTGGCTACACCTTC
d_gene: .; abundance: .; v_gene: TRBV7-8; j_gene: TRBJ1-6; CDR3aa: CASSSAGAGNSPLHF; CDR3nt: TGTGCCAGCAGCTCAGCTGGTGCGGGTAATTCACCCCTCCACTTT
d_gene: TRBD2; abundance: .; v_gene: TRBV9; j_gene: TRBJ2-7; CDR3aa: CASSVGLLAGDYEQYF; CDR3nt: TGTGCCAGCAGCGTAGGGTTACTAGCGGGAGACTACGAGCAGTACTTC
d_gene: .; abundance: .; v_gene: TRBV9; j_gene: TRBJ2-1; CDR3aa: CASSLLVVPHNEQFF; CDR3nt: TGTGCCAGCAGCCTTCTAGTAGTCCCCCACAATGAGCAGTTCTTC
d_gene: TRBD2; abundance: .; v_gene: TRBV7-9; j_gene: TRBJ2-1; CDR3aa: CASSKGLAGGNEQFF; CDR3nt: TGTGCCAGCAGCAAAGGACTAGCGGGAGGTAATGAGCAGTTCTTC
d_gene: TRBD1; abundance: .; v_gene: TRBV6-5; j_gene: TRBJ2-5; CDR3aa: CASSYFQGVETQYF; CDR3nt: TGTGCCAGCAGTTACTTCCAGGGGGTGGAGACCCAGTACTTC